One and the same sample provided the 29 T cell receptor beta chains below, sequenced in a study of cytomegalovirus exposure and HLA in healthy donors. The PCR made use of 60 Vbeta and 13 Jbeta primers. Sequenced by immunoSEQ multiplex PCR; TCRdb stores in-frame clones only, minus some. The sample shows some 110,000 clones, around 64% of them seen only once. The sample was PBMCs. These receptor sequences come from a woman aged 25 to 39 in good health and CMV-seronegative.

The V gene is TRBV28, the J gene TRBJ1-2, with TRBD1 as a possible D gene (5 bases). The CDR3 contains 12 residues. Germline values: CDR1 MDHEN, CDR2 SYDVKM. V lost 5 bases and J 10 bases, leaving 14 bases between the germline ends. DNA for the CDR3: TGTGCCAGCAGTCTAGAACAGGTATCCTACACCTTC. Translated, it gives CASSLEQVSYTF.

The gene calls are TRBV7-8 and TRBJ2-2; TRBD2 aligns across 7 bases. V was clipped by 1 base and J by 2 bases; unmatched bases: 7. This CDR3 has 17 amino acids. The germline CDR1 and CDR2 sequences are SGHVS and FQNEAQ. The DNA of the CDR3 is TGTGCCAGCAGCTTAGTAGTACTAGCGAATAACACCGGGGAGCTGTTTTTT. It codes for CASSLVVLANNTGELFF. Complete variable domain (other parts from reference TRBV7-8 and TRBJ2-2): GAGVSQSPRYKVAKRGQDVALRCDPISGHVSLFWYQQALGQGPEFLTYFQNEAQLDKSGLPSDRFFAERPEGSVSTLKIQRTQQEDSAVYLCASSLVVLANNTGELFFGEGSRLTVL.

The chain recombines TRBV7-2 with TRBJ2-1, with 9 nucleotides matching TRBD2. Germline V gene lookup returns CDR1 SGHTA and CDR2 FQGNSA. The CDR3 contains 15 residues. After removal of 1 base from V and 7 bases from J, the junction contained 5 bases not matched to a gene. In DNA, the CDR3 is TGTGCCAGCAGCTTAGGAGGGGCGGGGGGGAATGAGCAGTTCTTC. Residues: CASSLGGAGGNEQFF.

This clone was picked up a small number of times. The rearrangement joins TRBV4-3 to TRBJ1-4; 8 bases are shared with TRBD1. The germline CDR1 and CDR2 sequences are LGHNA and YSLEER. The trim removed 0 bases at V and 7 bases at J, leaving 7 bases unmatched. The CDR3 is made up of 16 amino acids. The CDR3 coding sequence is TGCGCCAGCAGCCAAGAGCCCAGGGGGCGAGGTGAAAAACTGTTTTTT. Translating gives CASSQEPRGRGEKLFF.

V is TRBV2 and J is TRBJ2-1; the match to TRBD1 covers 9 bases. With 7 bases clipped from V and 7 bases from J, the junction kept 2 bases outside the gene matches. The CDR3 consists of 12 residues. Germline V gene sequence: CDR1 SNHLY, CDR2 FYNNEI. The CDR3 protein is CASMDRGNEQFF. CDR3 bases: TGTGCCAGCATGGACAGGGGTAATGAGCAGTTCTTC. The complete variable domain, with remaining parts taken from reference TRBV2 and TRBJ2-1, reads EPEVTQTPSHQVTQMGQEVILRCVPISNHLYFYWYRQILGQKVEFLVSFYNNEISEKSEIFDDQFSVERPDGSNFTLKIRSTKLEDSAMYFCASMDRGNEQFFGPGTRLTVL.

The gene calls are TRBV28 and TRBJ2-5; no clear D. Germline loops: CDR1 MDHEN, CDR2 SYDVKM. The CDR3 has 11 residues. Trimming removed 6 bases at V and 4 bases at J, with 6 bases between. The CDR3: CASSLRETQYF. CDR3 in DNA: TGTGCCAGCAGCCTTCGAGAGACCCAGTACTTC.

This clone was counted a few times. The chain couples TRBV19 to TRBJ1-2; D is ambiguous. This CDR3 has 14 residues. The ends were cut back, 5 bases at V and 3 bases at J, with 13 bases in the middle. CDR1 and CDR2 from the germline V gene are LNHDA and SQIVND (reference sequence). CDR3 region: CASSLSGLDYGYTF. The DNA for the CDR3 is TGTGCCAGTAGTCTGTCGGGGTTGGACTATGGCTACACCTTC.

The rearrangement joins TRBV11-2 to TRBJ2-7; D is ambiguous. V was cut by 3 bases and J by 0 bases, with 9 bases left in between. Germline loops: CDR1 SGHAT, CDR2 FQNNGV. The CDR3 consists of 14 residues. In DNA form, the CDR3 reads TGTGCCAGCAGCTTCAGCGAGAGCTCCTACGAGCAGTACTTC. It codes for CASSFSESSYEQYF.

This clone appeared once. The chain uses TRBV6-4 and TRBJ2-1, with 14 bases matching TRBD2. Germline-derived CDR1 and CDR2 are MRHNA and SNTAGT. V was pared by 4 bases and J by 7 bases, with 3 bases of the junction left unmatched. This CDR3 spans 15 amino acids. The CDR3 DNA is TGTGCCAGCAGTGGCTGGACTAGCGGGAGGAATGAGCAGTTCTTC. It is translated as CASSGWTSGRNEQFF.

The sample holds a few counts of this clone. The chain carries TRBV7-3 and TRBJ2-1; 8 nucleotides line up with TRBD2. Germline CDR1 is SGHTA and CDR2 is FQGTGA. Unmatched junction bases numbered 5, after V lost 6 bases and J lost 4 bases. The CDR3 loop spans 14 amino acids. CDR3 protein: CASRIAGSYNEQFF. In nucleotides, the CDR3 is TGTGCCAGCAGGATAGCGGGATCTTACAATGAGCAGTTCTTC.

The J gene is TRBJ2-1, the V gene TRBV27, with TRBD2 identical over 10 bases. There are 15 residues in the CDR3. The germline CDR1 and CDR2 sequences are MNHEY and SMNVEV (reference sequence). J was trimmed by 6 bases and V by 2 bases; bases with no gene match: 4. The chain's CDR3 is CASSLLAGVGNEQFF. In nucleotides, the CDR3 is TGTGCCAGCAGTTTACTAGCGGGAGTAGGCAATGAGCAGTTCTTC.

J is TRBJ2-7 and V is TRBV10-1; 7 bases match TRBD2. Germline lookup yields CDR1 WNHNN and CDR2 SYGVQD (reference sequence). The CDR3 is 14 residues long. Trimming at V came to 2 bases and at J to 1 base, leaving 2 bases not matched to a gene. The CDR3 DNA is TGCGCCAGCAGTGAGACGGGAGGTTCCTACGAGCAGTACTTC. Residues: CASSETGGSYEQYF.

This clone came up a few times. The V and J genes are TRBV27 and TRBJ2-1, with 14 bases aligning to TRBD2. The V segment lost 5 bases and the J segment 6 bases; nucleotides outside the gene matches: 15. The V gene's germline CDR1 is MNHEY and CDR2 SMNVEV (reference sequence). The CDR3 is 19 amino acids. The CDR3 DNA sequence: TGTGCCAGCAGTCAGACTAGCGGGAGGGCCTCCGGTACGGGCAATGAGCAGTTCTTC. It codes for CASSQTSGRASGTGNEQFF.

V gene TRBV18 combines with J gene TRBJ2-7, with 7 bases that match TRBD1. The CDR3 has 15 residues. V dropped 2 bases and J dropped 0; count of bases not matched to a gene: 4. The germline CDR1 and CDR2 sequences are KGHSH and LQKENI. For the CDR3, the DNA is TGTGCCAGCTCACCAGGACAGGAGAACTCCTACGAGCAGTACTTC. Translating gives CASSPGQENSYEQYF.

This clone has only a few counts. This sequence joins TRBV21-1 and TRBJ1-2. TRBV21-1 is reported as a pseudogene. This CDR3 is built from 16 residues. The CDR3 reads CASSRSGLYLNYGYTF. Here the CDR3 DNA reads TGTGCCAGCAGCCGATCAGGACTATACCTTAACTATGGCTACACCTTC.

The chain is built from TRBV7-2 and TRBJ2-7; D not certain. The CDR3 is made up of 14 amino acids. The ends were cut back, 0 bases at V and 3 bases at J, with 9 bases in the middle. Germline V gene sequence: CDR1 SGHTA, CDR2 FQGNSA. This CDR3 reads CASSLALTIYEQYF. CDR3 DNA sequence: TGTGCCAGCAGCTTAGCGCTAACTATCTACGAGCAGTACTTC.

This clone was detected only once. V and J are TRBV12-5 and TRBJ2-1, with D maybe TRBD2 (5 bases). The length of the CDR3 is 13 residues. Trimming pared 2 bases from V and 6 bases from J, leaving 8 bases between. CDR1 and CDR2 (germline): LGHNT, FRNRAP. CDR3 region: CASGLTAANEQFF. The CDR3 DNA reads as TGTGCTAGTGGTTTGACAGCGGCCAATGAGCAGTTCTTC.

V is TRBV9 and J is TRBJ1-1; D perhaps matches TRBD1 (5 bases). The CDR3 consists of 15 residues. From germline, CDR1 is SGDLS and CDR2 YYNGEE. V was cut by 0 bases and J by 3 bases, with 12 bases left in between. CDR3 amino acids: CASSVGDSLYTEAFF. The CDR3 region has the DNA TGTGCCAGCAGCGTAGGAGACAGCCTCTACACTGAAGCTTTCTTT.

The table lists this clone with a few counts. The chain is built from TRBV11-2 and TRBJ2-7; 10 bases fit TRBD2. The J segment lost 2 bases and the V segment lost 5 bases, leaving 9 bases of the junction unmatched. Germline V gives CDR1 SGHAT, CDR2 FQNNGV. The CDR3 is 16 residues long. This CDR3 is CASSPSGLAGAYEQYF. DNA for the CDR3: TGTGCCAGCAGCCCCTCCGGGCTAGCGGGAGCCTACGAGCAGTACTTC.

The chain is built from TRBV6-1 and TRBJ2-7; 14 bases are a match to TRBD2. The length of the CDR3 is 15 residues. Germline CDR1 is MNHNS and CDR2 is SASEGT. The junction had 2 bases not matched to a gene; V was cut back by 4 bases and J by 3 bases. The CDR3 sequence: CASSAGTSGGYEQYF. The DNA for the CDR3 is TGTGCCAGCAGTGCAGGGACTAGCGGGGGCTACGAGCAGTACTTC.

The chain has TRBV6-6 and TRBJ1-2; 7 bases are shared with TRBD1. V lost 6 bases to trimming and J lost 8 bases; unmatched junction nucleotides: 12. This CDR3 has 14 amino acids. Germline V lookup: CDR1 MNHNY, CDR2 SVGAGI (reference sequence). DNA of the CDR3: TGTGCCAGCAGCCCTACGACAGGGACGGGCGGCTACACCTTC. Amino acids: CASSPTTGTGGYTF.

The rearrangement joins TRBV10-3 to TRBJ2-2; 8 nucleotides match TRBD2. The germline V gene has CDR1 ENHRY and CDR2 SYGVKD. Losses at the gene ends were 6 bases for V and 0 bases for J; bases not matched to a gene: 0. The CDR3 consists of 14 residues. DNA for the CDR3: TGTGCCATCAGGACTAGCGCGAACACCGGGGAGCTGTTTTTT. This gives the protein CAIRTSANTGELFF.

Worth noting for this clone: One junction end disagrees with the germline gene, perhaps due to a read error. V usage is TRBV7-7 and J usage is TRBJ1-4; D perhaps matches TRBD1 (5 bases). Germline V gene lookup returns CDR1 SSHAT and CDR2 FNYEAQ (reference sequence). This CDR3 is built from 13 residues. CDR3 residues: CASSLGEREKLFF. CDR3 DNA sequence: TGTGCTAGCAGCTTAGGGGAGCGGGAAAAACTGTTTTTT.

The chain carries TRBV6-1 and TRBJ2-3; 8 bases are shared with TRBD1. CDR3 size: 15 residues. Germline assignment: CDR1 MNHNS and CDR2 SASEGT. Germline trimming cut 1 base from V and 3 bases from J; bases unmatched to any gene: 3. The CDR3: CASSEGQGATDTQYF. The DNA for the CDR3 is TGTGCCAGCAGTGAAGGGCAGGGGGCGACAGATACGCAGTATTTT.

This clone came up a few times. The rearrangement joins TRBV10-3 to TRBJ2-4; possible D gene TRBD1, 5 bases. Germline-derived CDR1 and CDR2 are ENHRY and SYGVKD. V lost 3 bases to trimming and J lost 1 base, with 16 bases between them. The CDR3 is 17 residues long. The CDR3 DNA reads as TGTGCCATCAGTGATAGGGGTTTCGCAGGGGCCAAAAACATTCAGTACTTC. This translates into CAISDRGFAGAKNIQYF.

The chain is built from TRBV19 and TRBJ2-1; 10 bases align to TRBD1. The CDR3 sequence is 15 residues long. After removal of 3 bases from V and 6 bases from J, the junction contained 5 bases not matched to a gene. Germline CDR1 reads LNHDA; CDR2 reads SQIVND (reference sequence). The CDR3 DNA reads TGTGCCAGTAGTATTGACAGGGGGCTGAGCAATGAGCAGTTCTTC. The encoded protein is CASSIDRGLSNEQFF.

This chain joins TRBV4-1 and TRBJ1-1; perhaps TRBD1 as D (6 bases). CDR3 size: 15 residues. Germline V gene data show CDR1 as MGHRA and CDR2 as YSYEKL. Trimming pared 3 bases from V and 2 bases from J, leaving 13 bases between. The CDR3 region has the DNA TGCGCCAGCAGCCAGCAGGGGTTACGAAACACTGAAGCTTTCTTT. Amino acids: CASSQQGLRNTEAFF.

The chain uses TRBV7-6 and TRBJ2-3; 8 bases match TRBD2. V shed 1 base and J 0 bases; nucleotides not matched to a gene: 6. Germline values: CDR1 SGHVS, CDR2 FNYEAQ. The CDR3 is made up of 17 amino acids. CDR3 nucleotide sequence: TGTGCCAGCAGCTTAGAGCGGGAGTTTTCTAGCACAGATACGCAGTATTTT. Translation: CASSLEREFSSTDTQYF.

The CDR3 reads CASSYTGAYEQYF. The CDR3 nucleotides read TGTGCCAGCAGTTATACGGGGGCCTACGAGCAGTACTTC. The chain combines TRBV28 with TRBJ2-7, with D maybe TRBD2 (6 bases). CDR1 MDHEN and CDR2 SYDVKM come from the germline V gene. Trimming took 4 bases from V and 2 from J, leaving 9 bases between them. The CDR3 length is 13 residues.